This is a list of T cell receptor beta chains from one sample in a study of cytomegalovirus exposure and HLA in healthy donors. Sequenced by immunoSEQ multiplex PCR; TCRdb stores in-frame clones only, minus some. The sample holds about 120,000 clones, around 82% seen once. The sample comprised PBMCs. The receptor source for this set is a woman aged 40 to 50 in good health and CMV-seropositive. Each CDR3 is given with its conserved first and last residue.

CDR3 protein: CSVERWLAGGTTGELFF; CDR3 length: 17; V gene: TRBV29-1
CDR3 protein: CASSLGTGTEAFF; CDR3 length: 13; V gene: TRBV5-1
CDR3 protein: CASSPPGQATDTQYF; CDR3 length: 15; V gene: TRBV5-1
CDR3 protein: CASTPLADEQFF; CDR3 length: 12; V gene: TRBV5-1
CDR3 protein: CAWSVGGTQYF; CDR3 length: 11; V gene: TRBV30
CDR3 protein: CASSESGLAGVYEQFF; CDR3 length: 16; V gene: TRBV10-1
CDR3 protein: CASSPGTTHGDTQYF; CDR3 length: 15; V gene: TRBV11-2
CDR3 protein: CASGYRVGNTEAFF; CDR3 length: 14; V gene: TRBV27
CDR3 protein: CASSLRTSGSTQYF; CDR3 length: 14; V gene: TRBV27
CDR3 protein: CASSQDPVPDTQYF; CDR3 length: 14; V gene: TRBV4-1
CDR3 protein: CASSVAWGSGEGYTF; CDR3 length: 15; V gene: TRBV9
CDR3 protein: CASSPRQGSGANVLTF; CDR3 length: 16; V gene: TRBV18
CDR3 protein: CASSPSSDEQFF; CDR3 length: 12; V gene: TRBV6-5
CDR3 protein: CASSGEILEAFF; CDR3 length: 12; V gene: TRBV2
CDR3 protein: CASSGGQGSPDTQYF; CDR3 length: 15; V gene: TRBV25-1
CDR3 protein: CASSLRFGGVLETQYF; CDR3 length: 16; V gene: TRBV27
CDR3 protein: CASSLARGGFGEQFF; CDR3 length: 15; V gene: TRBV7-2
CDR3 protein: CSALVTGGMDEQYF; CDR3 length: 14; V gene: TRBV29-1
CDR3 protein: CATEAGTSTDTQYF; CDR3 length: 14; V gene: TRBV6-5
CDR3 protein: CASSLGPDPNYGYTF; CDR3 length: 15; V gene: TRBV7-8
CDR3 protein: CASSLRLADSTDTQYF; CDR3 length: 16; V gene: TRBV14
CDR3 protein: CASSFSHRDRGHEKLFF; CDR3 length: 17; V gene: TRBV7-4
CDR3 protein: CASSQPGQGTPLPHF; CDR3 length: 15; V gene: TRBV18
CDR3 protein: CASSPDRNYGYTF; CDR3 length: 13; V gene: TRBV5-4
CDR3 protein: CAGGNEQFF; CDR3 length: 9; V gene: TRBV19
CDR3 protein: CVSSLDGFWGEGRDEQFF; CDR3 length: 18; V gene: TRBV11-2
CDR3 protein: CASSSPGLKAFF; CDR3 length: 12; V gene: TRBV28
CDR3 protein: CASLSSYNEQFF; CDR3 length: 12; V gene: TRBV27
CDR3 protein: CASSQDGFPGGDTQYF; CDR3 length: 16; V gene: TRBV4-3
CDR3 protein: CASSEAARTVHF; CDR3 length: 12; V gene: TRBV2
CDR3 protein: CASREQGTLYGYTF; CDR3 length: 14; V gene: TRBV5-6
CDR3 protein: CASSPVGNTEAFF; CDR3 length: 13; V gene: TRBV6-5
CDR3 protein: CASSFGTGVDTQYF; CDR3 length: 14; V gene: TRBV5-7
CDR3 protein: CASKSNMADEKLFF; CDR3 length: 14; V gene: TRBV10-2
CDR3 protein: CASSVGADHEQYF; CDR3 length: 13; V gene: TRBV9
CDR3 protein: CASGRRTSSLSPEEQFF; CDR3 length: 17; V gene: TRBV12-5
CDR3 protein: CASSQSRVSSYNSPLHF; CDR3 length: 17; V gene: TRBV4-3
CDR3 protein: CASSYGAGDEQYF; CDR3 length: 13; V gene: TRBV6-5
CDR3 protein: CASRGGGREANRETQYF; CDR3 length: 17; V gene: TRBV2
CDR3 protein: CASSLAGTGMAFF; CDR3 length: 13; V gene: TRBV7-8
CDR3 protein: CASRTGIAGNTIYF; CDR3 length: 14; V gene: TRBV6-5
CDR3 protein: CASSSQSNGEAFF; CDR3 length: 13; V gene: TRBV9
CDR3 protein: CASSFLGANVLTF; CDR3 length: 13; V gene: TRBV13
CDR3 protein: CASTERETTSTDTQYF; CDR3 length: 16; V gene: TRBV2
CDR3 protein: CASGQAGQMPAGELFF; CDR3 length: 16; V gene: TRBV4-2
CDR3 protein: CASSSGGNTEAFF; CDR3 length: 13; V gene: TRBV7-6
CDR3 protein: CSARTSGRPSSYNEQFF; CDR3 length: 17; V gene: TRBV29-1
CDR3 protein: CASSSGQGNQPQHF; CDR3 length: 14; V gene: TRBV6-5
CDR3 protein: CASSLDRANNEQFF; CDR3 length: 14; V gene: TRBV5-1
CDR3 protein: CASSIPVSGANVLTF; CDR3 length: 15; V gene: TRBV19
CDR3 protein: CASSSGTGLQPQHF; CDR3 length: 14; V gene: TRBV11-2
CDR3 protein: CASSLPPSYEQYF; CDR3 length: 13; V gene: TRBV19